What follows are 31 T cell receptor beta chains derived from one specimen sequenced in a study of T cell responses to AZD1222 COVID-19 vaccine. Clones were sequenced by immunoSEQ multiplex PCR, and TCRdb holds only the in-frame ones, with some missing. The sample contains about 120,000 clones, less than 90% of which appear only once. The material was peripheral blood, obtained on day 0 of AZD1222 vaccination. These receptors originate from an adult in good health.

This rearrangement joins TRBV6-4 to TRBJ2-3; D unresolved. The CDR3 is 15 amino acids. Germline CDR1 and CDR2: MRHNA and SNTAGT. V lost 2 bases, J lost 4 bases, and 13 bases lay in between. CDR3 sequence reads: CASSDGKGEADTQYF. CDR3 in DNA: TGTGCCAGCAGTGACGGGAAGGGTGAGGCAGATACGCAGTATTTT.

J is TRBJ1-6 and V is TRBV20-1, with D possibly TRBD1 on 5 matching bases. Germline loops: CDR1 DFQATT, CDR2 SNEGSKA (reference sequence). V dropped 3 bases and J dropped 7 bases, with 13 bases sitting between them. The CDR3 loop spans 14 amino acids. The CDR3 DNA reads TGCAGTGCTAGTGTAGGGGACCCCAATTCACCCCTCCACTTT. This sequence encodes CSASVGDPNSPLHF.

DNA of the CDR3: TGTGCCAGCAGTTTTCCGACTAGCGGGAGAGGCGATGAGCAGTTCTTC. Protein sequence: CASSFPTSGRGDEQFF. V is TRBV28 and J is TRBJ2-1; 12 nucleotides line up with TRBD2. This CDR3 comprises 16 residues. CDR1 is MDHEN, CDR2 SYDVKM, per germline. J lost 8 bases, V lost 3 bases, and 8 bases had no gene match.

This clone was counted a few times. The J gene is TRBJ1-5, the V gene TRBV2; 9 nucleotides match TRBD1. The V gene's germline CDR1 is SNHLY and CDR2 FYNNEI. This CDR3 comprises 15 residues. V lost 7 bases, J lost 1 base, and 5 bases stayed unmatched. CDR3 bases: TGTGCCAGCACCTCCGACAGGGGGAGCAATCAGCCCCAGCATTTT. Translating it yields CASTSDRGSNQPQHF.

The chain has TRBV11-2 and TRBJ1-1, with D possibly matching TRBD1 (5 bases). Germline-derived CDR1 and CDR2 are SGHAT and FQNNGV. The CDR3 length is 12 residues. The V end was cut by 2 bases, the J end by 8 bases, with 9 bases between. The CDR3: CASSLIQGEAFF. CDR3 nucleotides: TGTGCCAGCAGCTTAATCCAGGGCGAAGCTTTCTTT.

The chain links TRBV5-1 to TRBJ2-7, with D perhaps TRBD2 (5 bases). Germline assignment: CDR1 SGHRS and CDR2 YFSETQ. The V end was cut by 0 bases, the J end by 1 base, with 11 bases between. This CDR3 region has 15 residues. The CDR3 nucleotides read TGCGCCAGCAGCTTGGTAATGGGAGCGTCCTACGAGCAGTACTTC. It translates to CASSLVMGASYEQYF.

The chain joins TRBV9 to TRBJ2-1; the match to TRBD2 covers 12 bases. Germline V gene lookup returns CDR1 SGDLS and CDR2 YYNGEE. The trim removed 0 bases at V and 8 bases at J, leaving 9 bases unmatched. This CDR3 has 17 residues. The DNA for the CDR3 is TGTGCCAGCAGCGTAGTCTCCGTGTCTAGCGGGAGGGATGAGCAGTTCTTC. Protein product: CASSVVSVSSGRDEQFF.

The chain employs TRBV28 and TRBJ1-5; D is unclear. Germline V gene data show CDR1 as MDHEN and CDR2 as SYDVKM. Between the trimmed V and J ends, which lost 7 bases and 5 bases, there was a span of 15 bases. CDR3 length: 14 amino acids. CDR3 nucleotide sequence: TGTGCCAGCACCTCTTGGGGAGGCCATCAGCCCCAGCATTTT. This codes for CASTSWGGHQPQHF.

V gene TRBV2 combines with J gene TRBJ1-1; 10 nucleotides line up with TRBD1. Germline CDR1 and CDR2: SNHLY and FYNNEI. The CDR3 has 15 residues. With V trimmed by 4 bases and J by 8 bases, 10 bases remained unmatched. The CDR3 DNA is TGTGCCAGCAGTGCCCTGGGACAGGGGATGGGCGAAGCTTTCTTT. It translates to CASSALGQGMGEAFF.

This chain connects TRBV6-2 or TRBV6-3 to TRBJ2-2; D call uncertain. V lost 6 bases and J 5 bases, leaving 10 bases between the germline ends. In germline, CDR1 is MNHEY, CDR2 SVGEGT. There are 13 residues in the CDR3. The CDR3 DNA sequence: TGTGCCAGCAGCCGGTTGGGGACCGGGGAGCTGTTTTTT. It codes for CASSRLGTGELFF.

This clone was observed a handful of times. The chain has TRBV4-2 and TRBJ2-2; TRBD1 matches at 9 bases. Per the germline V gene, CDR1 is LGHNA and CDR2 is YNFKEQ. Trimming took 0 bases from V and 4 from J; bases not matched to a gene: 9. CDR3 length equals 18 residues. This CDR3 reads CASSQERRGQGGTGELFF. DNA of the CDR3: TGTGCCAGCAGCCAAGAAAGGAGGGGACAGGGTGGCACCGGGGAGCTGTTTTTT.

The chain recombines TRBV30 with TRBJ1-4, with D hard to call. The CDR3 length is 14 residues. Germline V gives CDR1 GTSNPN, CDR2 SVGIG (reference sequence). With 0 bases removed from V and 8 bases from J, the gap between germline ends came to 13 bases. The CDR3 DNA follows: TGTGCCTGGAGTGTAAGATTTGGGAGGGAAAAACTGTTTTTT. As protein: CAWSVRFGREKLFF.

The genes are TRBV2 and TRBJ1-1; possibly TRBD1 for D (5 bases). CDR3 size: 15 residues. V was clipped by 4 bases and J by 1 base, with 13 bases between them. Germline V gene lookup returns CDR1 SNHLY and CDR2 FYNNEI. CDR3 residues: CASSAGGARNTEAFF. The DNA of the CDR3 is TGTGCCAGCAGTGCGGGCGGGGCAAGGAACACTGAAGCTTTCTTT.

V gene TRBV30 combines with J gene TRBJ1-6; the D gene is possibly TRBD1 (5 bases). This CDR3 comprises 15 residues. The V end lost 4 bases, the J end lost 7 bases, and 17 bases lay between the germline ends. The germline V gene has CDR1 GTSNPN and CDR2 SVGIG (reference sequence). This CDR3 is CAWKNRGLQNSPLHF. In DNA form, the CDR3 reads TGTGCCTGGAAGAATCGGGGCTTGCAGAATTCACCCCTCCACTTT. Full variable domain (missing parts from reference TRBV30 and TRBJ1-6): SQTIHQWPATLVQPVGSPLSLECTVEGTSNPNLYWYRQAAGRGLQLLFYSVGIGQISSEVPQNLSASRPQDRQFILSSKKLLLSDSGFYLCAWKNRGLQNSPLHFGNGTRLTVT.

CDR3 DNA sequence: TGTGCCAGCAGTCTGGACAGGCCAAACACCGGGGAGCTGTTTTTT. Amino acid sequence: CASSLDRPNTGELFF. The V and J genes are TRBV2 and TRBJ2-2, with TRBD1 identical over 7 bases. The ends lost 5 bases at V and 2 bases at J; junction bases unmatched: 5. The V gene's germline CDR1 is SNHLY and CDR2 FYNNEI. CDR3 length equals 15 residues.

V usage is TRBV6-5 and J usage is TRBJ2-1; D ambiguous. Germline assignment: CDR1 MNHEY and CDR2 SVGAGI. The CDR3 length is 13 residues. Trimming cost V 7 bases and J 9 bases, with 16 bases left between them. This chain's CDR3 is CASTSVDRGEQFF. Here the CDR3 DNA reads TGTGCCAGCACCTCGGTCGATCGAGGTGAGCAGTTCTTC.

CDR3 sequence reads: CASSWPGTGELFF. The CDR3 DNA is TGTGCCAGCAGCTGGCCGGGCACCGGGGAGCTGTTTTTT. The chain couples TRBV7-2 to TRBJ2-2; no definite D call. The CDR3 is 13 residues long. Germline V gene lookup returns CDR1 SGHTA and CDR2 FQGNSA. The ends were cut back, 4 bases at V and 4 bases at J, with 7 bases in the middle.

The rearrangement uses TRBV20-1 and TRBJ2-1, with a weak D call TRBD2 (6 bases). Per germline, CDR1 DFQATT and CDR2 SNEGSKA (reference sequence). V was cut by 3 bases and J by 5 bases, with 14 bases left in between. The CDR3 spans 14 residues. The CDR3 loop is CSASDGGLHNEQFF. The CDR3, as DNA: TGCAGTGCTAGTGATGGGGGACTCCACAATGAGCAGTTCTTC.

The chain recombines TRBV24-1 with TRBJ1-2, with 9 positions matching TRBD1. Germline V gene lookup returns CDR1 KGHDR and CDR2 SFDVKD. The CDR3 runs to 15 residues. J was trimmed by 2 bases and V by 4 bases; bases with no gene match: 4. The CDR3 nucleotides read TGTGCCACCAGTGACAACGGACAGGGGAACTATGGCTACACCTTC. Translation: CATSDNGQGNYGYTF.

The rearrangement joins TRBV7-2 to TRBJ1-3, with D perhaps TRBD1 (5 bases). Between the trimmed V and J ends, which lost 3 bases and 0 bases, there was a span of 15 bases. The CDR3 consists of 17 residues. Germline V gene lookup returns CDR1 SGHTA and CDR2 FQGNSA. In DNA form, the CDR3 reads TGTGCCAGCAGCTTGGGGGGAACAGCAGGCTCTGGAAACACCATATATTTT. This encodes CASSLGGTAGSGNTIYF.

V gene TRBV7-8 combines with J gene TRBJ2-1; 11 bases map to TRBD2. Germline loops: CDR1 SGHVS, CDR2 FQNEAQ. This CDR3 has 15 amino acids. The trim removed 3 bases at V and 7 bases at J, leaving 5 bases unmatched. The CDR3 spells CASSFRLAGNNEQFF. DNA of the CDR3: TGTGCCAGCAGCTTCCGACTAGCGGGGAATAATGAGCAGTTCTTC. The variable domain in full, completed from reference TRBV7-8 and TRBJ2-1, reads GAGVSQSPRYKVAKRGQDVALRCDPISGHVSLFWYQQALGQGPEFLTYFQNEAQLDKSGLPSDRFFAERPEGSVSTLKIQRTQQEDSAVYLCASSFRLAGNNEQFFGPGTRLTVL.

CDR3 sequence reads: CASRQLQYNEQFF. The CDR3 DNA is TGTGCCAGCCGTCAGCTACAGTACAATGAGCAGTTCTTC. This chain links TRBV18 with TRBJ2-1; D is undetermined. V lost 8 bases, J lost 4 bases, and 12 bases lay in between. Germline V lookup: CDR1 KGHSH, CDR2 LQKENI. This CDR3 is built from 13 residues.

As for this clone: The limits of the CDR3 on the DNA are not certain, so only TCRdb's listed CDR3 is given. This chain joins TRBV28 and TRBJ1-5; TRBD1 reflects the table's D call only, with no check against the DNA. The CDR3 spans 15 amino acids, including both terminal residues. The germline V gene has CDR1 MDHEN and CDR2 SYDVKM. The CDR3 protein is CASSSSGQGLEPQHF.

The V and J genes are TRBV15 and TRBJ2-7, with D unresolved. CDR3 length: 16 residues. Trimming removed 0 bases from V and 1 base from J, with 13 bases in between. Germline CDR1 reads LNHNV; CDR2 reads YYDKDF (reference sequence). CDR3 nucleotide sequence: TGTGCCACCAGCAGAGATAGGACGTCTAGGTCCTACGAGCAGTACTTC. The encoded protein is CATSRDRTSRSYEQYF.

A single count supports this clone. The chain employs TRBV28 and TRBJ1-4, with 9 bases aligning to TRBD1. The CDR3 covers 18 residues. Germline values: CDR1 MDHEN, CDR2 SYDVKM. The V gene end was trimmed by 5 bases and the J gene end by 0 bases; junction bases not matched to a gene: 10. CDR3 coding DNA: TGTGCCAGCAGTCCCACAGGGGGCTCTCCGGCAACTAATGAAAAACTGTTTTTT. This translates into CASSPTGGSPATNEKLFF.

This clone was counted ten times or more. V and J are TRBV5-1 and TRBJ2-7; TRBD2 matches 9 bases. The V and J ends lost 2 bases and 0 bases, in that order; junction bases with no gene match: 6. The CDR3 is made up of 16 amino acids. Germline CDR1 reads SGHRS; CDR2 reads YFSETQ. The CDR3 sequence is CASSFGPSGTSYEQYF. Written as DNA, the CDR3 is TGCGCCAGCAGCTTCGGGCCTAGCGGGACCTCCTACGAGCAGTACTTC.

The DNA of the CDR3 is TGTGCCAGCAGTCGCACAGGTATACCGCATGGCTACACCTTC. The encoded protein is CASSRTGIPHGYTF. The chain combines TRBV6-2 or TRBV6-3 with TRBJ1-2; TRBD1 is a possible D gene (5 bases). Trimming stripped 5 bases from V and 6 bases from J, with 16 bases between. CDR1 and CDR2 (germline): MNHEY, SVGEGT. The CDR3 is made up of 14 amino acids.

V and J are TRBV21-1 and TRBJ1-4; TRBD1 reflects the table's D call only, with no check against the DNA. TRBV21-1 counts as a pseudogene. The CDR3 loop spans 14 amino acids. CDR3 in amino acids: CASPGPVPNEKLFF. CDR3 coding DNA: TGTGCCAGCCCTGGCCCAGTGCCTAATGAAAAACTGTTTTTT.

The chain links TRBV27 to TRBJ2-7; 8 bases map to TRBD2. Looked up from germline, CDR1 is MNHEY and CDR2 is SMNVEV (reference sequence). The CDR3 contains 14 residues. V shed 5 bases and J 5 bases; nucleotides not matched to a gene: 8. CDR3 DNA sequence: TGTGCCAGCAGTACAGGACTAGCTCGGGACGAGCAGTACTTC. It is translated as CASSTGLARDEQYF.

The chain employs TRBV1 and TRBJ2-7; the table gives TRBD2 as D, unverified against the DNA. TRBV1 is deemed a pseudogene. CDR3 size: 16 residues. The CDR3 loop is CTSSQDWGTSSYEQYF. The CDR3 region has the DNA TGCACCAGCAGCCAAGATTGGGGGACTAGCTCCTACGAGCAGTACTTC.

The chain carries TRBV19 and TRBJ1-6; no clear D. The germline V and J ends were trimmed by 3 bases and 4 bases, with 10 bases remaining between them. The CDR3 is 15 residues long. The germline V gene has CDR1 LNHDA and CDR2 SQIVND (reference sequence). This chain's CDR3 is CASSMDEAYNSPLHF. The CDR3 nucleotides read TGTGCCAGTAGTATGGACGAAGCTTATAATTCACCCCTCCACTTT.